The entry that follows covers one T cell receptor (beta chain) sequence. In Cohort 3, a recovered donor had either two negative PCRs, clearance, or symptom resolution. This sample stems from a study of blood T cell repertoires in COVID-19. Study details: From T cells, B-cell-depleted T cells, or PBMCs came the material, which was cDNA or gDNA.

The junction had 7 bases not matched to a gene; V was cut back by 3 bases and J by 6 bases. CDR3 length: 16 amino acids. Germline assignment: CDR1 GTSNPN and CDR2 SVGIG (reference sequence). Source study methods: Amplification from reference gene primers served as the basis for estimated nucleated cell counts. Profiling relied on immunoSEQ multiplex PCR, and the TCRdb table lists in-frame clones only, not all of them. The V and J calls and the clone size are those of that table, but D and trimming were determined from the DNA. Of under 200,000 clones in the sample, roughly 87% were seen once. Specimen: PBMCs or T cells enriched from blood (not recorded which). This chain links TRBV30 with TRBJ2-1, with 14 bases lining up with TRBD2. The receptor was derived from a woman aged 50 to 65 who had recovered from COVID-19. The DNA for the CDR3 is TGTGCCTGGAGCGTAGGACTAGCGGGAGGTCGCAATGAGCAGTTCTTC. It yields the protein CAWSVGLAGGRNEQFF.